Here is one TCR beta chain with its context. Its antigen is still unknown. Base qualities are missing; no much larger clone stands one base away. The trial excluded patients who had a history of autoimmune disease or who were on systemic immunosuppression. In every dose cohort, peripheral blood was drawn for TCR sequencing at baseline, cycle 4 day 1, and cycle 7 day 1. The samples were drawn from a first-in-human, open-label, multicenter phase I dose-escalation trial of ivuxolimab. The trial enrolled adults with locally advanced or metastatic head and neck squamous cell, hepatocellular, melanoma or renal cell carcinoma. Before TCR sequencing, CD4+ and CD8+ T cells were separately sorted from peripheral blood. These data belong to a study of OX40 agonist ivuxolimab in advanced cancers. In the study overall: Ivuxolimab was a fully human IgG2 agonistic monoclonal antibody targeting the costimulatory receptor OX40 (CD134). Intravenous ivuxolimab was administered to patients every 2 weeks at six dose levels: 0.01, 0.1, 0.3, 1.5, 3 and 10 mg/kg. Of the approximately 50 dose-escalation patients, hepatocellular carcinoma was present in about 20, melanoma in approximately 15, renal cell carcinoma in 9 and head and neck cancer in 9. The dose-escalation cohort was about 86% male with a mean age of around 64 years, ranging from roughly 20 to 80. Patients were allowed to have had prior anti-PD-1, anti-PD-L1 or anti-CTLA-4 therapy, and approximately 43% of the dose-escalation patients had previously received checkpoint inhibitors. Partial responses were achieved by three dose-escalation patients, of whom one had hepatocellular carcinoma and two had cutaneous melanoma. The purpose of peripheral TCRbeta sequencing was to test whether ivuxolimab changed TCR sequence diversity and led to clonal T-cell expansion. The paper describes the monotherapy dose-escalation part (N of about 47 patients) of the phase I trial of ivuxolimab.

To sequence the TCRbeta CDR3 region, genomic DNA was isolated from the sorted cells. The immunoSEQ Assay was used to sequence the TCRbeta CDR3 regions. TCRdb took over this immuneACCESS table, retaining in-frame rearrangements with V and J assigned. Such tables are incomplete; in checked studies, under half of the missing clones stem from an unresolved V gene, and the remainder is unexplained. This sample gives fewer than 85,000 clones in total; approximately 87% of them show up just once. The top ten clones comprise under 8.5% of the sample. V was cut back by 8 bases and J by 8 bases, leaving a gap of 15 bases between them. Based on the germline V gene (reference sequence), the CDR1 and CDR2 sequences are MNHNY and SVGAGI. The CDR3 sequence holds 13 residues, the cysteine and phenylalanine included. Only the CDR3 portion is preserved as DNA: 39 bases, with reading frame beginning at the first base.

Overall results and qualifications from the work: After ivuxolimab, more expanded clones were found on average in CD8+ T cells than in CD4+ T cells. The antigen specificity of the clonally expanded peripheral T cells was not determined. Clonal expansion of both CD4+ and CD8+ blood T cells was observed from baseline to week 6 at doses 0.1 to 3.0 mg/kg. In the 0.1-3.0 mg/kg groups, partial responders had among the lowest normalized peripheral clonal expansion, particularly in CD8+ T cells. Low levels of normalized T-cell clonal expansion were also seen in some patients who did not respond.

The sample consisted of CD4+ or CD8+ T cells sorted from blood, taken in a trial of the OX40 agonist ivuxolimab. This sequence was found in an adult with an advanced solid tumor such as melanoma, head and neck, liver or kidney cancer. The sequence is built from TRBV6-6 and TRBJ1-4; the best D guess is TRBD1, with 5 bases matching. The CDR3 protein: CASWGRAREKLFF. The sequence in DNA is TGTGCCAGCTGGGGCAGGGCAAGGGAAAAACTGTTTTTT.